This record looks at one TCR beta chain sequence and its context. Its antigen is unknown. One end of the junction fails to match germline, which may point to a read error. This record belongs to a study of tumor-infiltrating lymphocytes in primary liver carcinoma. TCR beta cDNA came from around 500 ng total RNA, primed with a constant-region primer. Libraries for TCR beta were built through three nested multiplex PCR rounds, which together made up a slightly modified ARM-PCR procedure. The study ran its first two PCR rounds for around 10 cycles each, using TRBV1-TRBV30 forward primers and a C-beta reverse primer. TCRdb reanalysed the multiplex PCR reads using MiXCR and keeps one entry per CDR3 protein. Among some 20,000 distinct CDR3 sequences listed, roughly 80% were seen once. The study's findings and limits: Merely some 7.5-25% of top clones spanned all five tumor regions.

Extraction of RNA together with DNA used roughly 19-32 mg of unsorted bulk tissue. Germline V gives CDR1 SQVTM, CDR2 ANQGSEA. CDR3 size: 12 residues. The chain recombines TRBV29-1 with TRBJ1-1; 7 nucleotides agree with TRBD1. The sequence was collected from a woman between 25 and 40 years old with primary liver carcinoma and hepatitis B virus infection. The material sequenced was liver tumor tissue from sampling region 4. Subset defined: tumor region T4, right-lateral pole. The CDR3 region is CSVETGSTDALF. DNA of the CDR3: TGTAGCGTCGAGACAGGGAGCACTGATGCTTTATTT. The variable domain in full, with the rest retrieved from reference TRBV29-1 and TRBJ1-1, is SAVISQKPSRDICQRGTSLTIQCQVDSQVTMMFWYRQQPGQSLTLIATANQGSEATYESGFVIDKFPISRPNLTFSTLTVSNMSPEDSSIYLCSVETGSTDALFGQGTRLTVV.